This is a list of T cell receptor beta chains from one sample in a study of CD8 T cells in ankylosing spondylitis. MiXCR, applied by TCRdb to the 5' RACE reads, yields one record per CDR3 protein. The sample contains under 450,000 distinct CDR3 sequences, approximately 17% of which appear only once. Sequencing was carried out using blood, either unsorted or a sorted T cell fraction (not recorded which). Every receptor here comes from a male donor with ankylosing spondylitis. The CDR3 runs from the conserved cysteine through the conserved F or W. The order of the fields is V gene, clone size, D gene, J gene, CDR3 protein, CDR3 DNA. A D gene is named only where the DNA matches it firmly. A row's size may be missing; if present it is once, few, many or a size class.

V gene: TRBV4-1
clone size: few
D gene: -
J gene: TRBJ2-1
CDR3 protein: CASSQGPGEDNEQFF
CDR3 DNA: TGCGCCAGCAGCCAAGGGCCAGGGGAAGACAATGAGCAGTTCTTC

V gene: TRBV7-9
clone size: many
D gene: -
J gene: TRBJ1-5
CDR3 protein: CASSLDSLSVSQHF
CDR3 DNA: TGTGCCAGCAGCTTAGACAGCTTATCGGTGTCCCAGCATTTT

V gene: TRBV27
clone size: -
D gene: -
J gene: TRBJ2-7
CDR3 protein: CASSLGGGEQYF
CDR3 DNA: TGTGCCAGCAGTTTAGGGGGCGGCGAGCAGTACTTC

V gene: TRBV5-5
clone size: -
D gene: TRBD1
J gene: TRBJ2-2
CDR3 protein: CASSFQRQGPTGELFF
CDR3 DNA: TGTGCCAGCAGCTTCCAACGACAGGGCCCCACCGGGGAGCTGTTTTTT

V gene: TRBV29-1
clone size: many
D gene: TRBD1
J gene: TRBJ1-1
CDR3 protein: CSVSGTGVYEAFF
CDR3 DNA: TGCAGCGTTTCCGGGACAGGGGTATATGAAGCTTTCTTT

V gene: TRBV30
clone size: -
D gene: TRBD2
J gene: TRBJ2-7
CDR3 protein: CAWRTSGAYEQYF
CDR3 DNA: TGTGCCTGGAGGACTAGCGGGGCCTACGAGCAGTACTTC

V gene: TRBV18
clone size: few
D gene: -
J gene: TRBJ2-1
CDR3 protein: CASQSTRNDNEQFF
CDR3 DNA: TGTGCCAGCCAGTCGACAAGGAATGACAATGAGCAGTTCTTC

V gene: TRBV20-1
clone size: -
D gene: -
J gene: TRBJ1-2
CDR3 protein: CSARDRPLASTPTF
CDR3 DNA: TGCAGTGCTAGAGATCGTCCTTTGGCATCGACCCCCACCTTC

V gene: TRBV7-9
clone size: -
D gene: -
J gene: TRBJ1-4
CDR3 protein: CASSRMRQSNNEKLFF
CDR3 DNA: TGTGCCAGCAGCCGAATGAGACAGAGCAATAATGAAAAACTGTTTTTT

V gene: TRBV7-6
clone size: -
D gene: -
J gene: TRBJ2-7
CDR3 protein: CASSSRGPPYEQYF
CDR3 DNA: TGTGCCAGCAGCTCGAGGGGCCCCCCCTACGAGCAGTACTTC

V gene: TRBV29-1
clone size: -
D gene: -
J gene: TRBJ1-1
CDR3 protein: CSALGGSMNTEAFF
CDR3 DNA: TGCAGCGCGTTGGGGGGCAGCATGAACACTGAAGCTTTCTTT

V gene: TRBV20-1
clone size: -
D gene: -
J gene: TRBJ2-1
CDR3 protein: CSAKDPYNEQFF
CDR3 DNA: TGCAGTGCCAAGGATCCCTACAATGAGCAGTTCTTC

V gene: TRBV20-1
clone size: few
D gene: TRBD1
J gene: TRBJ1-6
CDR3 protein: CSARGGQGNNSPLHF
CDR3 DNA: TGCAGTGCTAGAGGTGGACAGGGGAATAATTCACCCCTCCACTTT

V gene: TRBV12-5
clone size: few
D gene: TRBD1
J gene: TRBJ2-1
CDR3 protein: CASGFGQGRGLVSEQFF
CDR3 DNA: TGTGCTAGTGGTTTTGGACAGGGAAGAGGTCTAGTCAGTGAGCAGTTCTTC

V gene: TRBV12-3/TRBV12-4
clone size: many
D gene: -
J gene: TRBJ2-2
CDR3 protein: CASSLGVPGDWSGELFF
CDR3 DNA: TGTGCCAGCAGTTTAGGGGTCCCGGGGGATTGGTCCGGGGAGCTGTTTTTT

V gene: TRBV20-1
clone size: few
D gene: TRBD1
J gene: TRBJ2-3
CDR3 protein: CSARDRHRGPDTQYF
CDR3 DNA: TGCAGTGCTAGAGATCGTCACAGGGGGCCAGATACGCAGTATTTT

V gene: TRBV2
clone size: once
D gene: -
J gene: TRBJ2-5
CDR3 protein: CASSVRTVSQETQYF
CDR3 DNA: TGTGCCAGCAGTGTTAGGACAGTGAGCCAAGAGACCCAGTACTTC

V gene: TRBV3-1
clone size: -
D gene: TRBD2
J gene: TRBJ2-1
CDR3 protein: CASSQDTSGGNNEQFF
CDR3 DNA: TGTGCCAGCAGCCAAGACACTAGCGGGGGGAACAATGAGCAGTTCTTC

V gene: TRBV7-9
clone size: once
D gene: TRBD1
J gene: TRBJ1-2
CDR3 protein: CASSFGTGRGGYTF
CDR3 DNA: TGTGCCAGCAGCTTTGGGACAGGCCGCGGAGGCTACACCTTC

V gene: TRBV4-2
clone size: few
D gene: -
J gene: TRBJ2-2
CDR3 protein: CASSLLRGTGQTTGELFF
CDR3 DNA: TGTGCCAGCAGCCTCCTAAGAGGGACGGGGCAGACCACCGGGGAGCTGTTTTTT

V gene: TRBV5-1
clone size: few
D gene: -
J gene: TRBJ2-7
CDR3 protein: CASSLVTRGNYEQYF
CDR3 DNA: TGCGCCAGCAGCTTGGTGACAAGGGGAAACTACGAGCAGTACTTC

V gene: TRBV5-1
clone size: many
D gene: -
J gene: TRBJ1-1
CDR3 protein: CASSRRQLDTEAFF
CDR3 DNA: TGCGCCAGCAGCCGCCGACAATTAGACACTGAAGCTTTCTTT

V gene: TRBV7-2
clone size: few
D gene: -
J gene: TRBJ1-5
CDR3 protein: CASSLDGPVFDQPQHF
CDR3 DNA: TGTGCCAGCAGCTTAGATGGGCCAGTGTTCGATCAGCCCCAGCATTTT

V gene: TRBV5-6
clone size: few
D gene: -
J gene: TRBJ2-3
CDR3 protein: CASSLVGSPDTQYF
CDR3 DNA: TGTGCCAGCAGCTTGGTGGGTAGCCCAGATACGCAGTATTTT

V gene: TRBV2
clone size: many
D gene: -
J gene: TRBJ1-3
CDR3 protein: CASSEDRVSGNTIYF
CDR3 DNA: TGTGCCAGCAGTGAAGACAGGGTCTCTGGAAACACCATATATTTT

V gene: TRBV5-1
clone size: few
D gene: -
J gene: TRBJ2-7
CDR3 protein: CASSLEGRPRGTDEQYF
CDR3 DNA: TGCGCCAGCAGCTTGGAGGGCAGGCCTAGGGGTACGGACGAGCAGTACTTC

V gene: TRBV28
clone size: few
D gene: -
J gene: TRBJ1-5
CDR3 protein: CATIRETAFSNQPQHF
CDR3 DNA: TGTGCCACCATCAGGGAGACAGCGTTCAGCAATCAGCCCCAGCATTTT

V gene: TRBV5-1
clone size: -
D gene: -
J gene: TRBJ1-1
CDR3 protein: CASMREGLFNTEAFF
CDR3 DNA: TGCGCCAGCATGCGGGAGGGGTTGTTTAACACTGAAGCTTTCTTT

V gene: TRBV6-1
clone size: -
D gene: -
J gene: TRBJ1-5
CDR3 protein: CASNFNRVSNQPQHF
CDR3 DNA: TGTGCCAGCAACTTCAACAGGGTAAGCAATCAGCCCCAGCATTTT

V gene: TRBV4-2
clone size: few
D gene: TRBD2
J gene: TRBJ2-1
CDR3 protein: CASSRLTSGGDEQFF
CDR3 DNA: TGTGCCAGCAGCCGGCTGACTAGCGGGGGGGATGAGCAGTTCTTC

V gene: TRBV6-2/TRBV6-3
clone size: -
D gene: -
J gene: TRBJ2-5
CDR3 protein: CASSYSTRGVATQYF
CDR3 DNA: TGTGCCAGCAGTTACTCGACCAGGGGGGTCGCGACCCAGTACTTC

V gene: TRBV6-2/TRBV6-3
clone size: few
D gene: TRBD1
J gene: TRBJ2-1
CDR3 protein: CASSYSSTGDRPFF
CDR3 DNA: TGTGCCAGCAGTTACTCCTCAACAGGGGATCGACCCTTCTTC

V gene: TRBV12-3/TRBV12-4
clone size: few
D gene: TRBD1
J gene: TRBJ1-3
CDR3 protein: CAGGGGNAGNTIYF
CDR3 DNA: TGTGCCGGAGGGGGCGGGAACGCTGGAAACACCATATATTTT

V gene: TRBV20-1
clone size: many
D gene: TRBD2
J gene: TRBJ2-5
CDR3 protein: CSASDPPGGRETQYF
CDR3 DNA: TGCAGTGCTAGTGACCCCCCGGGAGGGCGGGAGACCCAGTACTTC

V gene: TRBV2
clone size: few
D gene: -
J gene: TRBJ2-5
CDR3 protein: CASRALGGRIQETQYF
CDR3 DNA: TGTGCCAGCAGGGCTCTGGGGGGACGGATCCAAGAGACCCAGTACTTC

V gene: TRBV12-3/TRBV12-4
clone size: many
D gene: TRBD1
J gene: TRBJ2-7
CDR3 protein: CASSGQEVSYEQYF
CDR3 DNA: TGTGCCAGCAGTGGACAGGAGGTTTCCTACGAGCAGTACTTC

V gene: TRBV6-1
clone size: -
D gene: -
J gene: TRBJ2-3
CDR3 protein: CASTLQGKGDTQYF
CDR3 DNA: TGTGCCAGCACCTTACAGGGTAAAGGGGATACGCAGTATTTT

V gene: TRBV9
clone size: -
D gene: -
J gene: TRBJ2-7
CDR3 protein: CASSGDYQEGRNEQCF
CDR3 DNA: TGTGCCAGCAGCGGCGACTATCAGGAGGGGCGTAACGAGCAGTGCTTC

V gene: TRBV2
clone size: -
D gene: -
J gene: TRBJ1-5
CDR3 protein: CASSWELSNQPQHF
CDR3 DNA: TGTGCCAGCAGTTGGGAGTTGAGCAATCAGCCCCAGCATTTT

V gene: TRBV13
clone size: many
D gene: -
J gene: TRBJ2-1
CDR3 protein: CASSLLMKDSVNNEQFF
CDR3 DNA: TGTGCCAGCAGCTTATTAATGAAGGACAGCGTAAACAATGAGCAGTTCTTC

V gene: TRBV12-3/TRBV12-4
clone size: -
D gene: -
J gene: TRBJ2-5
CDR3 protein: CASNLDGSGQETQYF
CDR3 DNA: TGTGCCAGCAACCTCGATGGTAGCGGCCAAGAGACCCAGTACTTC

V gene: TRBV7-6
clone size: few
D gene: -
J gene: TRBJ1-1
CDR3 protein: CASSPQGVANTEAFF
CDR3 DNA: TGTGCCAGCAGCCCTCAAGGGGTAGCGAACACTGAAGCTTTCTTT

V gene: TRBV7-9
clone size: -
D gene: -
J gene: TRBJ2-3
CDR3 protein: CASLPRGPSTDTQYF
CDR3 DNA: TGTGCCAGCCTCCCTCGCGGACCTAGCACAGATACGCAGTATTTT

V gene: TRBV11-2
clone size: -
D gene: -
J gene: TRBJ2-3
CDR3 protein: CASSPPGTRDTQYF
CDR3 DNA: TGTGCCAGTTCCCCCCCCGGGACCCGGGATACGCAGTATTTT

V gene: TRBV10-3
clone size: few
D gene: TRBD1
J gene: TRBJ1-5
CDR3 protein: CAISESDRGVQPQHF
CDR3 DNA: TGTGCCATCAGTGAGTCGGACAGGGGGGTGCAGCCCCAGCATTTT

V gene: TRBV24-1
clone size: -
D gene: -
J gene: TRBJ2-3
CDR3 protein: CATSDYGGRTDTQYF
CDR3 DNA: TGTGCCACCAGTGATTATGGGGGGCGCACAGATACGCAGTATTTT

V gene: TRBV6-6
clone size: many
D gene: TRBD2
J gene: TRBJ2-7
CDR3 protein: CASRPSGSYEQYF
CDR3 DNA: TGTGCCAGCAGACCCAGCGGGAGCTACGAGCAGTACTTC

V gene: TRBV5-1
clone size: -
D gene: TRBD2
J gene: TRBJ2-5
CDR3 protein: CASSQGLGGETQYF
CDR3 DNA: TGCGCCAGCAGCCAGGGACTCGGGGGGGAGACCCAGTACTTC

V gene: TRBV4-1
clone size: many
D gene: TRBD2
J gene: TRBJ2-2
CDR3 protein: CASRGLAGNTGELFF
CDR3 DNA: TGCGCCAGCAGAGGCCTAGCGGGGAACACCGGGGAGCTGTTTTTT

V gene: TRBV7-8
clone size: -
D gene: -
J gene: TRBJ1-2
CDR3 protein: CASSMDNNYGYTF
CDR3 DNA: TGTGCCAGCAGCATGGACAACAACTATGGCTACACCTTC

V gene: TRBV28
clone size: many
D gene: TRBD1
J gene: TRBJ1-1
CDR3 protein: CASTPSWDREAFF
CDR3 DNA: TGTGCCAGCACCCCCAGCTGGGACAGAGAAGCTTTCTTT

V gene: TRBV27
clone size: -
D gene: -
J gene: TRBJ2-7
CDR3 protein: CASGKRLSYEQYF
CDR3 DNA: TGTGCCAGCGGGAAGCGACTATCCTACGAGCAGTACTTC

V gene: TRBV3-1
clone size: -
D gene: -
J gene: TRBJ2-5
CDR3 protein: CASSHDRQETQYF
CDR3 DNA: TGTGCCAGCAGCCACGACAGACAAGAGACCCAGTACTTC

V gene: TRBV29-1
clone size: -
D gene: -
J gene: TRBJ1-2
CDR3 protein: CSVVRAPYGYTF
CDR3 DNA: TGCAGCGTTGTAAGGGCCCCCTATGGCTACACCTTC

V gene: TRBV12-3/TRBV12-4
clone size: -
D gene: TRBD2
J gene: TRBJ2-7
CDR3 protein: CASRKAGGHYEQYF
CDR3 DNA: TGTGCCAGCAGGAAAGCGGGGGGCCACTACGAGCAGTACTTC

V gene: TRBV20-1
clone size: few
D gene: TRBD1
J gene: TRBJ1-4
CDR3 protein: CSARAGSRGSEKLFF
CDR3 DNA: TGCAGTGCTAGAGCCGGCAGCAGGGGGAGTGAAAAACTGTTTTTT

V gene: TRBV11-2
clone size: few
D gene: TRBD2
J gene: TRBJ2-5
CDR3 protein: CASSHSLTSRLADQETQYF
CDR3 DNA: TGTGCCAGCAGCCATTCCCTCACCTCCAGACTAGCGGACCAAGAGACCCAGTACTTC

V gene: TRBV5-1
clone size: few
D gene: TRBD1
J gene: TRBJ1-5
CDR3 protein: CASSLATGGNQPQHF
CDR3 DNA: TGCGCCAGCAGCTTGGCGACAGGGGGCAATCAGCCCCAGCATTTT

V gene: TRBV6-1
clone size: -
D gene: TRBD2
J gene: TRBJ2-5
CDR3 protein: CASHSGASGPRRETQYF
CDR3 DNA: TGTGCCAGCCACTCGGGGGCTAGCGGGCCACGACGGGAGACCCAGTACTTC

V gene: TRBV12-3/TRBV12-4
clone size: few
D gene: -
J gene: TRBJ1-4
CDR3 protein: CASSSLLGGENEKPFF
CDR3 DNA: TGTGCCAGCAGTAGCCTCCTCGGGGGAGAGAATGAAAAACCGTTTTTT